This TCR beta chain appears in the sequencing data of a study of T cell repertoires in cytomegalovirus infection. Study-level information: Both a matching HLA type and CMV infection were indicated by public TCR beta signatures. Study results and limitations: HLA-C-restricted CMV-specific TCR beta clonotypes prevailed in the ex vivo response. Cumulative frequency of public TCR beta families picked out carriers of CMV plus the relevant HLA.

From the reads, TCRdb called clonotypes with MiXCR, one entry per CDR3 protein. Of about 460,000 distinct CDR3 sequences listed, approximately 10% were seen once; the top ten hold roughly a tenth. This CDR3 has 14 amino acids. Germline assignment: CDR1 LGHDT and CDR2 YNNKEL (reference sequence). Trimming took off 0 bases at V and 5 bases at J, with 8 bases between the two ends. This clonotype was seen only a few times. Antigen unknown. This sequence joins TRBV3-1 and TRBJ2-1; D uncertain. The sequence came from a human donor in good health (CMV status not recorded). Some clones in this sample may be carry-over from other donors' samples. Specimen: PBMCs. This CDR3 is CASSQDLSDNEQFF. Written as DNA, the CDR3 is TGTGCCAGCAGCCAAGATTTATCGGACAATGAGCAGTTCTTC.